This T cell receptor (beta chain) was found in a study of T-cell reconstitution after alpha-beta-depleted transplantation in children (dated by TCRdb to 2016 to 2018). Regarding the study in general: T-cell immune reconstitution after TCRalphabeta/CD19-depleted allogeneic hematopoietic cell transplantation in children was quantitatively tracked in the study by means of TCR repertoire profiling. On the study overall, not on this receptor specifically: The apparently early alphabetaT-cell count recovery about two months after transplant was reportedly dependent on only several hundred rapidly expanded clones derived from non-depleted graft cells. Over the following months the frequencies of hyperexpanded clones went down, and after one year T-cell counts and TCRbeta diversity were mostly credited to newly produced T cells. In some patients, high TCRbeta diversity at day 60 was attributed to recipient T cells and intrathymic progenitors that had survived conditioning.

The treatment or condition label, read with the paper, signifies: allogeneic hematopoietic cell transplantation with graft depleted of TCRalphabeta T cells and CD19 B cells. Transplant recipients were children who received TCRalphabeta/CD19-depleted allogeneic hematopoietic cell grafts. The library was prepared using PCR. Sequencing took place on an Illumina HiSeq 2500. Molecular barcoding was employed in the preparation of TCR libraries, with unique molecular identifiers being used to normalize TCRbeta repertoire quantification. TCRdb reworked the public reads: Q25 trimming with fastp, MiXCR clone assembly, productive beta chains retained. All rows with the same CDR3 protein become a single entry with the most common DNA and genes. The sample table shows around 300,000 distinct CDR3 sequences, and 6% to 10% are seen once. Of the sample, about 9.3% falls within the top ten clones. The CDR3, cysteine through phenylalanine, is 13 amino acids long. The sequence is cut down to CDR3 DNA, 39 bases in frame from base 1. The CDR1 and CDR2 encoded by the germline V gene are KGHSH and LQKENI.

Regarding this clonotype: Its antigen is still unknown. Qualities for individual bases were not recorded, and no much larger clone is one base off.

The sequences come from peripheral blood, collected 360 days after TCRalphabeta/CD19-depleted stem cell transplant. This receptor chain uses TRBV18 and TRBJ2-2; the junction holds 7 bases that match TRBD2. The clonotype comes from a female patient aged 2-9 years who had a stem cell transplant for Fanconi anemia, so the T cells may come from the graft donor. The CDR3 in this case is CASGLAATGELFF. The sequenced DNA is TGTGCATCGGGGCTAGCGGCGACCGGGGAGCTGTTTTTT.